This T cell receptor beta chain comes out of a study of OX40 agonist ivuxolimab in advanced cancers. CDR3 length: 18 amino acids. V was clipped by 7 bases and J by 5 bases; unmatched bases: 18. The germline V gene encodes CDR1 SGHVS and CDR2 FQNEAQ. Here immunoSEQ multiplex PCR was the method, and the copy in TCRdb shows in-frame clones only, minus some. The sample holds roughly 62,000 clones, about 83% seen once. This sample comprised CD4+ or CD8+ T cells sorted from blood, obtained in a trial of the OX40 agonist ivuxolimab. The V gene is TRBV7-8, the J gene TRBJ2-5; the match to TRBD2 covers 11 bases. The TCR was taken from an adult with an advanced solid tumor such as melanoma, head and neck, liver or kidney cancer. The CDR3 loop is CASIPDPTSGEIRETQYF. The CDR3 DNA is TGTGCCAGCATCCCCGACCCGACTAGCGGGGAAATTCGTGAGACCCAGTACTTC.